This T cell receptor beta chain was identified during a study of tumor and adjacent non-tumor tissue in lung cancer. Findings of the study overall: Top 100 clones took a larger repertoire share in normal lung.

No cell sorting was done before RNA was extracted from the tissue. More than 3 cm separated this lung sample from the edge of the tumor. This clonotype is a singleton in its sample. Its antigen is not known. The germline gene is not matched at one end of the junction; a read error may be the cause. This CDR3 has 13 residues. Germline assignment: CDR1 ENHRY and CDR2 SYGVKD. The library came from three nested PCR rounds adapted from ARM-PCR protocols. MiXCR was run by TCRdb on the multiplex PCR reads, yielding one entry per CDR3 protein. The profile shows some 100,000 distinct CDR3 sequences, 80% of them singletons.

This sequence originates from a man between 60 and 75 years old with small cell lung cancer. The V gene is TRBV10-3, the J gene TRBJ2-5; D gene ambiguous. Sequencing was performed on distant non-tumor lung tissue. CDR3 coding DNA: TGTGCCATCGGCGTAGCAGGAGAGGAGACCCGGTACTTC. Its protein is CAIGVAGEETRYF.